Listed below are T cell receptor beta chains from one sample, sequenced in a study of OX40 agonist ivuxolimab in advanced cancers. Here immunoSEQ multiplex PCR was the method, and the copy in TCRdb shows in-frame clones only, minus some. The sample lists 100,000 to 140,000 clones, approximately 90% seen once, with roughly 1.3% in the top ten. Source: CD4+ or CD8+ T cells sorted from blood, taken in a trial of the OX40 agonist ivuxolimab. The receptors derive from an adult with an advanced solid tumor such as melanoma, head and neck, liver or kidney cancer. CDR3s include the opening cysteine and the closing phenylalanine or tryptophan. D genes are given only for firm matches. Size is stated for part of the rows, as once, few or many counts, or as a class when the clone is expanded.

DNA,CDR3,size,J,V,D
TGTGCCAGCAACGGGAGGCTCGAGGATGAGCAGTTCTTC,CASNGRLEDEQFF,NA,TRBJ2-1,TRBV28,TRBD2
TGTGCCAGCAGTTACAACGGGGATCAGCCCCAGCATTTT,CASSYNGDQPQHF,NA,TRBJ1-5,TRBV6-5,NA
TGTGCCAGCAGCTTCACCGACAGGGAGAATCAGCCCCAGCATTTT,CASSFTDRENQPQHF,NA,TRBJ1-5,TRBV5-5,TRBD1
TGTGCCAGCAGCTTAATTGGGGGCGCAGAGTACGAGCAGTACTTC,CASSLIGGAEYEQYF,NA,TRBJ2-7,TRBV7-3,NA
TGTGCCAGCAGTGAAAAAAACGGAGATGAAAAACTGTTTTTT,CASSEKNGDEKLFF,NA,TRBJ1-4,TRBV2,NA
TGTGCCAGCAGTTTATGGGCGGCTAGCGGGGCCAAAACAGATACGCAGTATTTT,CASSLWAASGAKTDTQYF,NA,TRBJ2-3,TRBV28,TRBD2
TGTGCTAGTGGTTTACGCCGCGGGGAGGCCGGAAACACCATATATTTT,CASGLRRGEAGNTIYF,NA,TRBJ1-3,TRBV12-5,NA
TGTGCCAGCAGCTCGGGGGTTTATGGCTACACCTTC,CASSSGVYGYTF,NA,TRBJ1-2,TRBV7-9,NA
TGTGCCAGTAGTGGGGGGGGACTAGCGTGGAGCTCCTACAATGAGCAGTTCTTC,CASSGGGLAWSSYNEQFF,NA,TRBJ2-1,TRBV19,TRBD2
TGTGCCAGCAGTTTCGGTCGGGGCCAGCCCCAGCATTTT,CASSFGRGQPQHF,few,TRBJ1-5,TRBV27,NA
TGTGCCAGCCGAACTAGCTCCTACAATGAGCAGTTCTTC,CASRTSSYNEQFF,NA,TRBJ2-1,TRBV19,NA
TGTGCCAGCAGCTTACAAGGGGAAGCAGGCGAGCAGTACTTC,CASSLQGEAGEQYF,NA,TRBJ2-7,TRBV7-2,NA
TGTGCCAGCAGTTTATCGGGGAACTATGGCTACACCTTC,CASSLSGNYGYTF,once,TRBJ1-2,TRBV27,NA
TGTGCCAGCAGTTCATCCGGGACAGGGACGTCTACGCCCCAGCATTTT,CASSSSGTGTSTPQHF,NA,TRBJ1-5,TRBV28,TRBD1
TGTGCCAGCAGCGTAGGTTGGGGCTACGAGCAGTACTTC,CASSVGWGYEQYF,NA,TRBJ2-7,TRBV9,NA
TGTGCCAGCAGTTACTCCCCCTCGGGGGTGGGGGGCGAGCAGTACTTC,CASSYSPSGVGGEQYF,NA,TRBJ2-7,TRBV6-6,NA
TGCGCCAGCAGTGAGTCGGTAGCGGGAGGCATTGGGCGCAATGAGCAGTTCTTC,CASSESVAGGIGRNEQFF,NA,TRBJ2-1,TRBV10-1,TRBD2
TGTGCCTGGGGAATTAGCACAGATACGCAGTATTTT,CAWGISTDTQYF,NA,TRBJ2-3,TRBV30,NA
TGTGCCAGCAGCTTGATGAGGGAGCAGTTCTTC,CASSLMREQFF,NA,TRBJ2-1,TRBV5-8,NA
TGTGCCAGCAGCTATAACAGGGCCGGCAGCAATCAGCCCCAGCATTTT,CASSYNRAGSNQPQHF,NA,TRBJ1-5,TRBV7-2,NA
TGTGCCAGCGGGTCAACGAACACTGAAGCTTTCTTT,CASGSTNTEAFF,NA,TRBJ1-1,TRBV28,NA
TGTGCCATCAGGGACATTCGACCTAACTATGGCTACACCTTC,CAIRDIRPNYGYTF,NA,TRBJ1-2,TRBV19,NA
TGTGCCAGCAGCTTGGGACAGGTCTACGAGCAGTACTTC,CASSLGQVYEQYF,NA,TRBJ2-7,TRBV7-9,TRBD1
TGCAGCGTGCTGAAACTAGCGGGAGTTTCCTACGAGCAGTACTTC,CSVLKLAGVSYEQYF,NA,TRBJ2-7,TRBV29-1,TRBD2